Below, 29 T cell receptor beta chains from the same sample are listed, as sequenced in a study of T cells in Graves' hyperthyroidism and ophthalmopathy. Authors of the study amplified TCR beta CDR3 regions from RNA transcripts. The primer set for the first-round RT-PCR of the TCR CDR3 was HTBI. TCRdb passed the multiplex PCR reads through MiXCR, listing each CDR3 protein once. Altogether around 300,000 distinct CDR3 sequences are present, roughly 15% being singletons, with the ten largest covering 6.5% to 10%. The sample taken for sequencing was blood. These TCRs come from a woman between 25 and 40 years old with Graves' hyperthyroidism that later progressed to Graves' ophthalmopathy.

This clonotype appeared a few times. A junction boundary mismatches the germline segment, possibly from a read error. V gene TRBV6-5 combines with J gene TRBJ1-1, with 7 bases that match TRBD1. The germline gives CDR1 MNHEY, CDR2 SVGAGI. The CDR3 extends over 16 amino acids. CDR3 in amino acids: CAGSYSTGQGDTEAFF. CDR3 nucleotide sequence: TGTGCCGGCAGTTACTCTACAGGCCAGGGGGACACTGAAGCTTTCTTT.

This clonotype appeared a few times. The chain joins TRBV5-4 to TRBJ2-7; 9 bases line up with TRBD1. The germline V gene encodes CDR1 SGHNT and CDR2 YYREEE (reference sequence). This CDR3 is 14 amino acids long. The J segment lost 5 bases and the V segment lost 4 bases, leaving 7 bases of the junction unmatched. For the CDR3, the DNA is TGTGCCAGCAGCGCGGGACAGGGTTTAAACGAGCAGTACTTC. Translated: CASSAGQGLNEQYF. Looking up the rest from reference TRBV5-4 and TRBJ2-7 gives the full variable domain: ETGVTQSPTHLIKTRGQQVTLRCSSQSGHNTVSWYQQALGQGPQFIFQYYREEENGRGNFPPRFSGLQFPNYSSELNVNALELDDSALYLCASSAGQGLNEQYFGPGTRLTVT.

Concerning this clonotype itself: Possible read error: a much larger clone is one base away. V gene TRBV12-5 combines with J gene TRBJ2-7; D is possibly TRBD1 (6 bases). In germline, CDR1 is LGHNT, CDR2 FRNRAP. The CDR3 sequence is 14 residues long. This chain's CDR3 is CAGGPRQVDYEQYF. CDR3 nucleotides: TGTGCTGGTGGTCCTCGACAGGTTGACTACGAGCAGTACTTC.

Ten or more counts support this clonotype. This chain links TRBV3-1 with TRBJ2-7; TRBD1 or TRBD2 may be the D gene (7 bases each). The length of the CDR3 is 18 residues. Trimming took off 7 bases at V and 8 bases at J, with 33 bases between the two ends. Per the germline V gene, CDR1 is LGHDT and CDR2 is YNNKEL (reference sequence). The CDR3 spells CASIIGRGPIPSIPQQYF. As DNA, the CDR3 is TGTGCCAGCATCATTGGGAGGGGGCCTATACCATCGATTCCGCAGCAGTACTTC.

There are many counts of this clonotype. V is TRBV24-1 and J is TRBJ1-1; a weak D match, TRBD1 (6 bases). Trimming cost V 5 bases and J 8 bases, with 8 bases left between them. The CDR3 extends over 11 amino acids. Looked up from germline, CDR1 is KGHDR and CDR2 is SFDVKD. This CDR3 reads CATSGGAEAFF. CDR3 nucleotide sequence: TGTGCCACCAGTGGGGGGGCCGAAGCTTTCTTT.

This clonotype was detected only a few times. The gene calls are TRBV6-9 and TRBJ1-6; 9 bases are shared with TRBD1. Germline V gives CDR1 MNHGY, CDR2 SVAAGI. CDR3 size: 15 residues. Trimming took 3 bases from V and 9 from J; bases not matched to a gene: 6. The CDR3 DNA reads TGTGCCAGCAGTTACCTTGGGACAGGGAGTTCACCCCTCCACTTT. This encodes CASSYLGTGSSPLHF.

This clonotype appeared many times. This chain joins TRBV7-6 and TRBJ1-1; TRBD1 is a possible D gene (6 bases). V was pared by 6 bases and J by 5 bases, with 16 bases between. The CDR3 loop spans 14 amino acids. CDR1 is SGHVS, CDR2 FNYEAQ, per germline. For the CDR3, the DNA is TGTGCCAGCAGACCAGCAACAGGGAAGACTGAAGCTTTCTTT. It yields the protein CASRPATGKTEAFF.

This clonotype was observed a handful of times. CDR3 sequence (DNA): TGTGCCAGCACAGCGGGGCTCAATGAGCAGTTCTTC. It encodes CASTAGLNEQFF. The chain is built from TRBV6-1 and TRBJ2-1; 7 nucleotides agree with TRBD2. The junction had 3 bases not matched to a gene; V was cut back by 7 bases and J by 6 bases. The germline V gene has CDR1 MNHNS and CDR2 SASEGT. The CDR3 is 12 amino acids.

The sample holds many counts of this clonotype. V usage is TRBV5-6 and J usage is TRBJ2-3; 8 nucleotides align to TRBD2. The CDR3 is 14 residues long. Germline assignment: CDR1 SGHDT and CDR2 YYEEEE. V gave up 9 bases and J gave up 6 bases; unmatched junction bases: 12. CDR3 DNA sequence: TGTGCCACCCGTAATAGCGGGAACCTTGATACGCAGTATTTT. It is translated as CATRNSGNLDTQYF.

The chain uses TRBV19 and TRBJ2-2; 9 bases line up with TRBD2. The CDR3 contains 16 residues. CDR1 is LNHDA and CDR2 is SQIVND in the germline V gene (reference sequence). With V trimmed by 3 bases and J by 7 bases, 9 bases remained unmatched. The CDR3 here is CASSMGREGRGGELFF. In DNA form, the CDR3 reads TGTGCCAGTAGTATGGGGCGGGAGGGCCGCGGCGGGGAGCTGTTTTTT.

This clonotype was counted many times. The CDR3 DNA sequence: TGTGCCAGCAGCCAACAGGGGGGCTACGAGCAGTACTTC. This encodes CASSQQGGYEQYF. This chain connects TRBV4-2 to TRBJ2-7; a possible D gene is TRBD1 (7 bases). With 2 bases removed from V and 3 bases from J, the gap between germline ends came to 8 bases. In germline, CDR1 is LGHNA, CDR2 YNFKEQ. The CDR3 loop spans 13 amino acids.

This clonotype was observed many times. This chain connects TRBV12-3 or TRBV12-4 to TRBJ2-3; tentatively, D is TRBD2 (6 bases). The V gene lost 5 bases and the J gene lost 4 bases, with 13 bases spanning the gap. The CDR3 covers 14 residues. CDR3 DNA: TGTGCCAGCAGTAAGGGACTCACCGCAGATACGCAGTATTTT. Translation gives CASSKGLTADTQYF.

This clonotype was counted at least ten times. This chain joins TRBV28 and TRBJ2-7; D is unclear. The V gene lost 5 bases and the J gene lost 5 bases, with 22 bases spanning the gap. The length of the CDR3 is 16 residues. Germline V gene lookup returns CDR1 MDHEN and CDR2 SYDVKM. In DNA, the CDR3 is TGTGCCAGCAGTCCTTCTTGGGGAAGGGAAGTCGACGAGCAGTACTTC. Its translation is CASSPSWGREVDEQYF.

V is TRBV27 and J is TRBJ2-7; D is possibly TRBD2 (6 bases). The V gene lost 5 bases and the J gene lost 9 bases, with 17 bases spanning the gap. This CDR3 has 13 amino acids. Per the germline V gene, CDR1 is MNHEY and CDR2 is SMNVEV (reference sequence). The DNA for the CDR3 is TGTGCCAGCAGTCCCCCTGGAGGGAACGGGCAGTACTTC. Protein product: CASSPPGGNGQYF.

This rearrangement joins TRBV9 to TRBJ2-3, with 7 bases fitting TRBD2. Per the germline V gene, CDR1 is SGDLS and CDR2 is YYNGEE. The junction had 4 bases not matched to a gene; V was cut back by 4 bases and J by 2 bases. The CDR3 length is 14 residues. The CDR3 nucleotides are TGTGCCAGCAGCAAACTAGCGACCACAGATACGCAGTATTTT. It is translated as CASSKLATTDTQYF.

This clonotype turned up a few times. The chain carries TRBV5-5 and TRBJ1-2, with 9 nucleotides matching TRBD1. Losses at the gene ends were 4 bases for V and 5 bases for J; bases not matched to a gene: 9. Looked up from germline, CDR1 is SGHKS and CDR2 is YYEKEE (reference sequence). The CDR3 runs 15 residues. In DNA, the CDR3 is TGTGCCAGCAGCGGACAGGGGATCTTCGGGTATGGCTACACCTTC. This translates into CASSGQGIFGYGYTF.

This clonotype showed up many times. This sequence joins TRBV3-1 and TRBJ1-1; D gene uncertain. CDR3 length: 17 residues. Trimming took 2 bases from V and 8 from J, leaving 24 bases between them. The V gene's germline CDR1 is LGHDT and CDR2 YNNKEL (reference sequence). CDR3 region: CASSQSLVGIVSREAFF. CDR3 in DNA: TGTGCCAGCAGCCAAAGTCTCGTCGGGATAGTATCACGGGAAGCTTTCTTT. Full variable domain (outside the CDR3, taken from reference TRBV3-1 and TRBJ1-1): DTAVSQTPKYLVTQMGNDKSIKCEQNLGHDTMYWYKQDSKKFLKIMFSYNNKELIINETVPNRFSPKSPDKAHLNLHINSLELGDSAVYFCASSQSLVGIVSREAFFGQGTRLTVV.

This clonotype was detected ten times or more. The chain is built from TRBV29-1 and TRBJ2-1; D is undetermined. Germline CDR1 is SQVTM and CDR2 is ANQGSEA. CDR3 size: 12 residues. The ends were cut back, 1 base at V and 9 bases at J, with 10 bases in the middle. The CDR3 loop reads CSVEVAATEQFF. The CDR3 nucleotides read TGCAGCGTTGAAGTCGCTGCCACTGAGCAGTTCTTC.

Only a few counts were recorded for this clonotype. The chain combines TRBV7-2 with TRBJ2-1; 7 nucleotides align to TRBD2. Germline CDR1 reads SGHTA; CDR2 reads FQGNSA. The CDR3 covers 15 residues. With 11 bases clipped from V and 8 bases from J, the junction kept 18 bases outside the gene matches. CDR3 protein: CAASLGGGVWDEQFF. In DNA form, the CDR3 reads TGTGCCGCCAGCTTAGGTGGGGGGGTTTGGGATGAGCAGTTCTTC.

This clonotype was counted only a few times. This may be a read error, as it is one base from a much larger clone. The chain has TRBV3-1 and TRBJ2-7, with D possibly being TRBD2 (5 bases). The CDR3 is made up of 15 amino acids. Germline V gene data show CDR1 as LGHDT and CDR2 as YNNKEL (reference sequence). The CDR3 sequence: CVSSHPGLTGYEQYF. CDR3 bases: TGTGTCAGCAGCCACCCCGGACTCACGGGGTACGAGCAGTACTTC.

The sample holds a few counts of this clonotype. The V gene is TRBV14, the J gene TRBJ2-7, with D possibly being TRBD1 (6 bases). Germline V lookup: CDR1 SGHDN, CDR2 FVKESK. The V end lost 6 bases, the J end lost 6 bases, and 9 bases lay between the germline ends. The CDR3 length is 11 residues. For the CDR3, the DNA is TGTGCCAGCAGACAACAGGGCGAGCAGTACTTC. Translating it yields CASRQQGEQYF.

This sequence joins TRBV7-9 and TRBJ1-5, with D unclear. This CDR3 contains 16 residues. Germline V gene sequence: CDR1 SEHNR, CDR2 FQNEAQ (reference sequence). V lost 1 base to trimming and J lost 3 bases, with 13 bases between them. The CDR3 loop reads CASSLDEGGNNQPQHF. Written as DNA, the CDR3 is TGTGCCAGCAGCTTAGATGAGGGCGGGAACAATCAGCCCCAGCATTTT.

At least ten counts were recorded for this clonotype. V is TRBV6-5 and J is TRBJ2-2; D is undetermined. From germline, CDR1 is MNHEY and CDR2 SVGAGI. The CDR3 has 15 residues. Trimming removed 0 bases at V and 6 bases at J, with 11 bases between. CDR3 in amino acids: CASSYSPVSAGELFF. DNA of the CDR3: TGTGCCAGCAGTTACTCGCCCGTTTCGGCCGGGGAGCTGTTTTTT.

The rearrangement joins TRBV7-6 to TRBJ1-2, with D unresolved. Germline values: CDR1 SGHVS, CDR2 FNYEAQ. V dropped 3 bases and J dropped 3 bases, with 11 bases sitting between them. The CDR3 extends over 14 amino acids. CDR3 amino acids: CASSLNPADYGYTF. The CDR3 coding sequence is TGTGCCAGCAGCTTGAATCCGGCCGACTATGGCTACACCTTC.

The chain is built from TRBV7-9 and TRBJ1-3, with D perhaps TRBD1 (5 bases). The CDR3 extends over 15 amino acids. Germline V gene lookup returns CDR1 SEHNR and CDR2 FQNEAQ (reference sequence). V was trimmed by 5 bases and J by 0 bases, leaving 11 bases between them. The CDR3 coding sequence is TGTGCCAGCAGCCCGGGGGGATTCTCTGGAAACACCATATATTTT. Translation: CASSPGGFSGNTIYF. Together with reference TRBV7-9 and TRBJ1-3, the CDR3 gives the full variable domain: DTGVSQNPRHKITKRGQNVTFRCDPISEHNRLYWYRQTLGQGPEFLTYFQNEAQLEKSRLLSDRFSAERPKGSFSTLEIQRTEQGDSAMYLCASSPGGFSGNTIYFGEGSWLTVV.

This sequence joins TRBV5-1 and TRBJ2-7; the match to TRBD2 covers 8 bases. J lost 2 bases, V lost 2 bases, and 6 bases had no gene match. The germline V gene encodes CDR1 SGHRS and CDR2 YFSETQ. This CDR3 has 15 amino acids. The CDR3 spells CASSLTSGPTYEQYF. CDR3 sequence (DNA): TGCGCCAGCAGCTTAACTAGCGGCCCCACCTACGAGCAGTACTTC.

This clonotype was recorded many times. The chain employs TRBV11-2 and TRBJ2-1, with 11 bases identical to TRBD2. V was clipped by 4 bases and J by 9 bases; unmatched bases: 8. The CDR3 is made up of 15 amino acids. The germline CDR1 and CDR2 sequences are SGHAT and FQNNGV. CDR3 nucleotide sequence: TGTGCCAGCAGCTACATAGCGGGAGGGCCAAGTGAGCAGTTCTTC. This codes for CASSYIAGGPSEQFF.

This clonotype was observed at least ten times. This chain joins TRBV13 and TRBJ1-2, with 9 bases matching TRBD1. V shed 4 bases, J shed 5 bases, and the junction held 8 bases outside the gene matches. This CDR3 spans 15 amino acids. Germline CDR1 PRHDT, CDR2 FYEKMQ (reference sequence). The CDR3 nucleotides read TGTGCCAGCAGCTATAGGGACAGGGATCGATATGGCTACACCTTC. Translated, it gives CASSYRDRDRYGYTF. Complete variable domain (other parts from reference TRBV13 and TRBJ1-2): AAGVIQSPRHLIKEKRETATLKCYPIPRHDTVYWYQQGPGQDPQFLISFYEKMQSDKGSIPDRFSAQQFSDYHSELNMSSLELGDSALYFCASSYRDRDRYGYTFGSGTRLTVV.

This clonotype was counted at least ten times. CDR3 in DNA: TGTGCCAGCAGCTCGGACAGGGGGCGGGAGACCCAGTACTTC. Translation: CASSSDRGRETQYF. This rearrangement joins TRBV7-9 to TRBJ2-5, with 11 bases fitting TRBD1. Germline CDR1 and CDR2: SEHNR and FQNEAQ (reference sequence). The J segment lost 5 bases and the V segment lost 4 bases, leaving 3 bases of the junction unmatched. CDR3 length: 14 amino acids.